A selection of T cell receptor beta chains follows, all from one sample in a study of cytomegalovirus exposure and HLA in healthy donors. TCRdb's copy holds only in-frame clones and misses some; the assay was immunoSEQ multiplex PCR. The table records roughly 200,000 clones, 70% to 80% of them present only once. Sequencing was carried out using PBMCs. These receptors were collected from a middle-aged woman in good health and CMV-seronegative. Both conserved end residues are part of each CDR3. The order of the fields is V gene, CDR3 length, clone size, J gene, CDR3 protein. Only some rows state a clone size, as once, few, many or a class for expanded clones.

v_gene: TRBV4-1; len: 16; abundance: .; j_gene: TRBJ2-3; CDR3aa: CASSQEEDRITDTQYF
v_gene: TRBV5-1; len: 14; abundance: .; j_gene: TRBJ1-2; CDR3aa: CASSRDRVDYGYTF
v_gene: TRBV7-9; len: 11; abundance: .; j_gene: TRBJ2-1; CDR3aa: CASSSDNEQFF
v_gene: TRBV6-1; len: 14; abundance: .; j_gene: TRBJ1-2; CDR3aa: CASFGLGRSYGYTF
v_gene: TRBV27; len: 14; abundance: .; j_gene: TRBJ1-4; CDR3aa: CASSSVATNEKLFF
v_gene: TRBV6-6; len: 16; abundance: few; j_gene: TRBJ2-7; CDR3aa: CASSYPSGRPSYEQYF
v_gene: TRBV7-9; len: 14; abundance: .; j_gene: TRBJ1-1; CDR3aa: CASSLEAGGTEAFF
v_gene: TRBV29-1; len: 14; abundance: few; j_gene: TRBJ1-1; CDR3aa: CSVDRRQINTEAFF
v_gene: TRBV28; len: 18; abundance: .; j_gene: TRBJ1-6; CDR3aa: CASTPGEDGRTYNSPLHF
v_gene: TRBV14; len: 13; abundance: .; j_gene: TRBJ1-1; CDR3aa: CASSPYRNTEAFF
v_gene: TRBV6-5; len: 14; abundance: .; j_gene: TRBJ1-4; CDR3aa: CASSSGTAPEKLFF
v_gene: TRBV11-3; len: 14; abundance: .; j_gene: TRBJ2-3; CDR3aa: CASSLGLAADTQYF
v_gene: TRBV6-1; len: 13; abundance: .; j_gene: TRBJ2-7; CDR3aa: CASNEGEADEQYF
v_gene: TRBV29-1; len: 12; abundance: once; j_gene: TRBJ2-1; CDR3aa: CSVERLDNEQFF
v_gene: TRBV30; len: 12; abundance: .; j_gene: TRBJ1-2; CDR3aa: CAWSVRGNGYTF
v_gene: TRBV19; len: 13; abundance: .; j_gene: TRBJ2-7; CDR3aa: CASSIDGQDEQYF